The 20 T cell receptor beta chains presented below share a single source sample, sequenced in a study of regulatory T cells in long-lasting Graves disease. Noted time point: newly diagnosed GD, antithyroid drugs for less than 3 months. PBMCs were the source of the RNA used for TCR sequencing. Construction of TCR beta libraries relied on iRepertoire HTBI primers and on Arm-PCR targeting CDR3 regions. TCRdb ran MiXCR on the multiplex PCR reads and lists one entry per CDR3 protein. The sample shows under 300,000 distinct CDR3 sequences, around 20% of them seen only once. The starting material was peripheral blood mononuclear cells (PBMCs), obtained at new diagnosis, from a patient treated with antithyroid drugs. These receptors came from a female donor with Graves disease.

This clonotype was seen just once. The V gene is TRBV4-1, the J gene TRBJ2-3; D is undetermined. Trimming took 2 bases from V and 6 from J, leaving 3 bases between them. The CDR3 extends over 11 amino acids. Looked up from germline, CDR1 is MGHRA and CDR2 is YSYEKL. CDR3 DNA sequence: TGCGCCAGCAGCCAACACGATACGCAGTATTTT. It yields the protein CASSQHDTQYF.

Turning to this clonotype: A much larger clone is a single base away; this may be a read error. V usage is TRBV20-1 and J usage is TRBJ2-1; perhaps TRBD1 as D (8 bases). The length of the CDR3 is 18 residues. Germline CDR1 and CDR2: DFQATT and SNEGSKA (reference sequence). CDR3 in DNA: TGCGGTGCTTACAGGGGGGGGTTCTATAGCCACTCCTACAATGAGCAGTTCTTC. It translates to CGAYRGGFYSHSYNEQFF.

This clonotype was found a few times. The chain links TRBV10-3 to TRBJ1-2; a weak D match, TRBD1 (5 bases). The CDR3 totals 10 residues. Germline values: CDR1 ENHRY, CDR2 SYGVKD. In DNA, the CDR3 is TGTGGAGCGGGGGACGATGGCTACACCTTC. It translates to CGAGDDGYTF.

This clonotype qualifies as medium-sized (0.01 to 0.1%). This sequence joins TRBV29-1 and TRBJ2-3; no reliable D call. Germline V gene sequence: CDR1 SQVTM, CDR2 ANQGSEA. CDR3 size: 13 residues. V lost 4 bases and J 6 bases, leaving 14 bases between the germline ends. The CDR3 here is CSVVPIEPDTQYF. The CDR3 DNA reads TGCAGCGTTGTCCCGATAGAACCGGATACGCAGTATTTT.

This clonotype was observed many times. This chain joins TRBV2 and TRBJ1-2, with a weak D call TRBD1 (5 bases). CDR1 and CDR2 from the germline V gene are SNHLY and FYNNEI. V lost 0 bases and J 5 bases, leaving 13 bases between the germline ends. The CDR3 is 15 amino acids. The DNA of the CDR3 is TGTGCCAGCAGTGAAGCCGGTCTGGGGGGGTATGGCTACACCTTC. Its protein product is CASSEAGLGGYGYTF.

This clonotype was seen many times. The V gene is TRBV19, the J gene TRBJ2-5; weak D call: TRBD1 (5 bases). Germline CDR1 reads LNHDA; CDR2 reads SQIVND (reference sequence). The CDR3 is made up of 14 amino acids. V lost 8 bases and J 2 bases, leaving 15 bases between the germline ends. For the CDR3, the DNA is TGTGCCAGTTCCCCGACAGCAAGACAAGAGACCCAGTACTTC. Amino acid sequence: CASSPTARQETQYF.

As regards this clonotype: Since a much larger clone is just one base distant, this may be a read error. The chain recombines TRBV6-5 with TRBJ2-2; 12 positions match TRBD2. The CDR3 has 18 amino acids. The germline V gene has CDR1 MNHEY and CDR2 SVGAGI. The CDR3 reads CAGSYSPSGRGITGELFF. CDR3 bases: TGTGCCGGCAGTTACTCACCTAGCGGGAGGGGGATCACCGGGGAGCTGTTTTTT.

This clonotype was picked up a small number of times. This sequence joins TRBV2 and TRBJ1-2; 9 positions match TRBD1. The CDR3 totals 14 residues. J lost 4 bases, V lost 3 bases, and 3 bases had no gene match. The V gene's germline CDR1 is SNHLY and CDR2 FYNNEI. The CDR3 DNA is TGTGCCAGCAGTGACACAGGGGGCGGCTATGGCTACACCTTC. It yields the protein CASSDTGGGYGYTF.

A note on this clonotype: A far larger clone is one base from this, pointing to a likely read error. The chain combines TRBV12-3 or TRBV12-4 with TRBJ2-1; TRBD1 agrees at 7 bases. The end of the DNA aligns better with TRBJ2-5, so the J call may be wrong. The length of the CDR3 is 14 residues. The CDR3 nucleotides are TGTGCCAGCAGTTTAGCTACAGGGGCCGAGACCCAGTACTTC. This gives the protein CASSLATGAETQYF.

This clonotype occurred many times. The chain joins TRBV10-1 to TRBJ1-6, with D unclear. The CDR3 spans 13 residues. The V end was cut by 2 bases, the J end by 9 bases, with 8 bases between. The germline V gene encodes CDR1 WNHNN and CDR2 SYGVQD (reference sequence). CDR3 region: CASSEIGRSPLHF. The CDR3 DNA reads as TGCGCCAGCAGTGAGATCGGCCGTTCACCCCTCCACTTT.

This clonotype was seen a few times. A much larger clonotype is one base distant, so this may be a read error. The chain recombines TRBV7-2 with TRBJ2-5; D gene unclear. In germline, CDR1 is SGHTA, CDR2 FQGNSA. The CDR3 has 13 residues. The CDR3 is CASSLSYQEAQYF. The CDR3 DNA reads as TGTGCCAGCAGCTTATCCTACCAAGAGGCCCAGTACTTC. The complete variable domain, with remaining parts taken from reference TRBV7-2 and TRBJ2-5, reads GAGVSQSPSNKVTEKGKDVELRCDPISGHTALYWYRQSLGQGLEFLIYFQGNSAPDKSGLPSDRFSAERTGGSVSTLTIQRTQQEDSAVYLCASSLSYQEAQYFGPGTRLLVL.

This rearrangement joins TRBV6-1 to TRBJ2-1; TRBD2 aligns across 7 bases. Germline V gene lookup returns CDR1 MNHNS and CDR2 SASEGT. V lost 5 bases and J lost 5; bases outside the gene matches: 12. The CDR3 extends over 16 amino acids. Here the CDR3 reads CASSPLGLTGHNEQFF. CDR3 nucleotides: TGTGCCAGCAGTCCCCTGGGACTAACGGGGCACAATGAGCAGTTCTTC.

This clonotype came up many times. V usage is TRBV18 and J usage is TRBJ1-1; possibly TRBD1 for D (5 bases). Germline CDR1 is KGHSH and CDR2 is LQKENI. Deletions cut 2 bases from V and 6 bases from J, with 7 bases between. This CDR3 is built from 12 residues. The CDR3 nucleotides read TGTGCCAGCTCACCAACGACAGCTGAAGCTTTCTTT. Protein sequence: CASSPTTAEAFF.

This clonotype was recorded at least ten times. This chain links TRBV20-1 with TRBJ2-2; D ambiguous. V was clipped by 0 bases and J by 2 bases, with 4 bases between them. Germline CDR1 and CDR2: DFQATT and SNEGSKA (reference sequence). The CDR3 sequence is 13 residues long. The chain's CDR3 is CSAREDNTGELFF. The CDR3 DNA follows: TGCAGTGCTAGAGAGGATAACACCGGGGAGCTGTTTTTT.

Of note for this clonotype: Only one base separates this from a far larger clonotype, so it likely reflects a read error. The chain uses TRBV5-5 and TRBJ2-3; a possible D gene is TRBD1 (7 bases). With the DNA end fitting TRBJ2-7 better, the J assignment may be wrong. The CDR3 length is 15 residues. Germline lookup yields CDR1 SGHKS and CDR2 YYEKEE (reference sequence). The CDR3: CASIFSWQGGYEQYF. The CDR3 DNA is TGTGCCAGCATCTTCAGTTGGCAGGGGGGCTACGAGCAGTACTTC.

On this clonotype: A much larger clone sits a single nucleotide away, making a read error possible. Because the CDR3 is missing its conserved closing phenylalanine or tryptophan, this is likely a read error. CDR3 coding DNA: TGTGCCATCAGGGGACAGGGGGAAGAGACCCAGTACTCC. This translates into CAIRGQGEETQYS. The genes are TRBV10-3 and TRBJ2-5; TRBD1 aligns across 11 bases. This CDR3 is built from 13 residues. The junction had 0 bases not matched to a gene; V was cut back by 6 bases and J by 3 bases. Germline V gives CDR1 ENHRY, CDR2 SYGVKD.

This clonotype came up many times. The rearrangement links TRBV28 to TRBJ2-1, with D uncertain. CDR1 is MDHEN and CDR2 is SYDVKM in the germline V gene. The CDR3 covers 12 residues. The V end was cut by 2 bases, the J end by 5 bases, with 4 bases between. DNA of the CDR3: TGTGCCAGCAGTTTACAACACAATGAGCAGTTCTTC. As protein: CASSLQHNEQFF.

This clonotype was seen many times. The chain recombines TRBV11-3 with TRBJ2-4, with TRBD1 as a possible D gene (7 bases). The CDR3 has 15 residues. Germline values: CDR1 SGHNT, CDR2 YENEEA. The ends were cut back, 3 bases at V and 0 bases at J, with 9 bases in the middle. The CDR3 spells CASSFQGGAKNIQYF. For the CDR3, the DNA is TGTGCCAGCAGCTTCCAGGGGGGAGCCAAAAACATTCAGTACTTC. Supplemented by reference TRBV11-3 and TRBJ2-4, the full variable domain reads EAGVVQSPRYKIIEKKQPVAFWCNPISGHNTLYWYLQNLGQGPELLIRYENEEAVDDSQLPKDRFSAERLKGVDSTLKIQPAELGDSAVYLCASSFQGGAKNIQYFGAGTRLSVL.

This chain joins TRBV20-1 and TRBJ2-1; 8 bases are a match to TRBD2. This CDR3 contains 17 residues. Germline V lookup: CDR1 DFQATT, CDR2 SNEGSKA (reference sequence). The V segment lost 2 bases and the J segment 7 bases; nucleotides outside the gene matches: 16. CDR3 sequence: CSARRGGLGGRGNEQFF. Here the CDR3 DNA reads TGCAGTGCTAGACGGGGGGGCCTGGGGGGTAGAGGGAATGAGCAGTTCTTC.

In its sample, this clonotype was seen many times. The rearrangement joins TRBV7-6 to TRBJ1-4; D call uncertain. Germline CDR1 and CDR2: SGHVS and FNYEAQ. The CDR3 is 15 residues long. The V end was cut by 1 base, the J end by 4 bases, with 10 bases between. The CDR3 loop reads CASSLERRLNEKLFF. In DNA form, the CDR3 reads TGTGCCAGCAGCTTAGAACGGAGGCTTAATGAAAAACTGTTTTTT.